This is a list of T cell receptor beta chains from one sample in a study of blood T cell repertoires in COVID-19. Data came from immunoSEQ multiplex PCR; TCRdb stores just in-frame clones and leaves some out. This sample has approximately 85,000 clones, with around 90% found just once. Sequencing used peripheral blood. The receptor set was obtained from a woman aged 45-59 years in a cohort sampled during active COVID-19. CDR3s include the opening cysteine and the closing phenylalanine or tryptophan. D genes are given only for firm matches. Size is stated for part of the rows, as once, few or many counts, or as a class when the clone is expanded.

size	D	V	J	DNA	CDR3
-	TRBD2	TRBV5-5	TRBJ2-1	TGTGCCAGCAGCGGACTAGCGGGAAACAACAATGAGCAGTTCTTC	CASSGLAGNNNEQFF
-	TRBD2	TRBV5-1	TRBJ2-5	TGCGCCAGCAGCCCGGGGACTAGCGGTAGGGAGACCCAGTACTTC	CASSPGTSGRETQYF
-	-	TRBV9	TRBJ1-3	TGTGCCAGCAGCCCCCAGAATAACCTCAGAAACACCATATATTTT	CASSPQNNLRNTIYF
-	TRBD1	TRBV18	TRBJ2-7	TGTGCCAGCTCACCTCCCGGGACAGGGGTGGGCGAGCAGTACTTC	CASSPPGTGVGEQYF
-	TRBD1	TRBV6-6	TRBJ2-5	TGTGCCAGCAGCACCCAGGACAGGGTGTCAGAGACCCAGTACTTC	CASSTQDRVSETQYF
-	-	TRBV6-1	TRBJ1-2	TGTGCCAGCAGTGAGATAGACTATGGCTACACCTTC	CASSEIDYGYTF
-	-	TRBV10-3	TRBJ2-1	TGTGCCATCAGCTCGGGGGACAGCCACAATGAGCAGTTCTTC	CAISSGDSHNEQFF
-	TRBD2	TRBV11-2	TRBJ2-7	TGTGCCAGCAGCCCTGAGTTACTAGCGGGAGACGCCTACGAGCAGTACTTC	CASSPELLAGDAYEQYF
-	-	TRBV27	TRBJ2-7	TGTGCCAGCAGTTCTATCGATCGGAGGTACGAGCAGTACTTC	CASSSIDRRYEQYF
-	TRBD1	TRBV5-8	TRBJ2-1	TGTGCCAGCAGCCTGAGACAGGGGGGGCGTAGTGGCTGGTTCTTC	CASSLRQGGRSGWFF
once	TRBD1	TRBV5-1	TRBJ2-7	TGCGCCAGCACCCAACAAGCCGGACAGGGGGAAAGGCAGTACTTC	CASTQQAGQGERQYF
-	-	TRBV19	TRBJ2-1	TGTGCCAGTAGTATAGGAGGCCGCGGACTTGCCTACAATGAGCAGTTCTTC	CASSIGGRGLAYNEQFF
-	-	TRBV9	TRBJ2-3	TGTGCCAGCGGTCCAGGGAATCCCACAGATACGCAGTATTTT	CASGPGNPTDTQYF
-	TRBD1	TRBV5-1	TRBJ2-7	TGCGCCAGCAGCTTATCGGGACAGGGCTACGAGCAGTACTTC	CASSLSGQGYEQYF
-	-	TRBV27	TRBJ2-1	TGTGCCAGCAGGCTCTGGGGCCAGGGTGATGAGCAGTTCTTC	CASRLWGQGDEQFF
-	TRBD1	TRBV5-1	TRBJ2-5	TGCGCCAGCACCCGGGACAGGGTGTACGGGACCCAGTACTTC	CASTRDRVYGTQYF
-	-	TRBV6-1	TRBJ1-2	TGTGCCAGCAGTGAGGGGCGGGGGCGCGGCTATGGCTACACCTTC	CASSEGRGRGYGYTF